The TCR beta chain described here comes from a study of CD8 T cells in ankylosing spondylitis. Details on this clonotype: Its cognate antigen is unknown.

The CDR3 extends over 15 amino acids. Per the germline V gene, CDR1 is MNHNS and CDR2 is SASEGT. Trimming stripped 0 bases from V and 2 bases from J, with 11 bases between. The study's findings and limits: For ankylosing spondylitis blood, a TCR beta motif of several highly homologous variants appeared characteristic. Disease-linked clones bore a CD8+ phenotype, appearing relatively rarely in peripheral blood.

It was by quantitative 5'-RACE with molecular barcodes that TCR beta libraries were made. TCRdb reanalysed the 5' RACE reads using MiXCR and keeps one entry per CDR3 protein. The top ten hold approximately 15% of the sample, which has about 220,000 distinct CDR3 sequences, 6% to 8% seen once. Sequencing used blood, either unsorted or a sorted T cell fraction (not recorded which). The rearrangement uses TRBV6-1 and TRBJ2-7; D might be TRBD1 or TRBD2, each matching 5 bases. This TCR derives from a male donor with ankylosing spondylitis. The CDR3 DNA sequence: TGTGCCAGCAGTGAAGCGCTTCAGGGACCCTACGAGCAGTACTTC. Translation gives CASSEALQGPYEQYF.